Listed below are T cell receptor beta chains from one sample, sequenced in a study of response to subunit inactivated influenza vaccine. One entry per CDR3 protein, called by TCRdb with MiXCR from the RT-PCR reads. This sample has about 500,000 distinct CDR3 sequences, with about 17% found just once. The material was CD4+ T cells sorted from PBMCs, obtained roughly 24 months after vaccination. Source of these receptors: a man between 50 and 69 years old who received an inactivated influenza vaccine. Each CDR3 is given with its conserved first and last residue. A D gene is named only where the DNA matches it firmly. Expanded clones are given a class, and other clones once, few, many or no size at all.

clone_size: many
j_call: TRBJ2-5
d_call: .
v_call: TRBV4-1
cdr3_nt: TGCGCCAGCAGCCAAGATCGGGCAGGACAAGAGACCCAGTACTTC
cdr3_aa: CASSQDRAGQETQYF

clone_size: .
j_call: TRBJ2-1
d_call: TRBD2
v_call: TRBV27
cdr3_nt: TGTGCCAGCAGTTTTTCTGGGACTAGCGTAACGTATGAGCAGTTCTTC
cdr3_aa: CASSFSGTSVTYEQFF

clone_size: .
j_call: TRBJ1-6
d_call: TRBD1
v_call: TRBV7-2
cdr3_nt: TGTGCCAGCAGCTTGTCCGGGACAGGGGATTGGTCACCCCTCCACTTT
cdr3_aa: CASSLSGTGDWSPLHF

clone_size: .
j_call: TRBJ2-7
d_call: .
v_call: TRBV7-2
cdr3_nt: TGTGCCAGCAGCTTAGGGCCGGGGAATTCCTACGAGCAGTACTTC
cdr3_aa: CASSLGPGNSYEQYF

clone_size: .
j_call: TRBJ2-1
d_call: TRBD2
v_call: TRBV6-2/TRBV6-3
cdr3_nt: TGTGCCAGCAGTTACTTAGCGGGCTACTCCAATGAGCAGTTCTTC
cdr3_aa: CASSYLAGYSNEQFF

clone_size: .
j_call: TRBJ1-1
d_call: TRBD1
v_call: TRBV7-6
cdr3_nt: TGTGCCAGCAGCTTAGGACAGGGGGCAAACACTGAAGCTTTCTTT
cdr3_aa: CASSLGQGANTEAFF

clone_size: .
j_call: TRBJ2-7
d_call: TRBD2
v_call: TRBV5-1
cdr3_nt: TGCGCCAGCACTCCTGTCGGGGGGGCTTACGAGCAGTACTTC
cdr3_aa: CASTPVGGAYEQYF

clone_size: few
j_call: TRBJ2-7
d_call: .
v_call: TRBV10-3
cdr3_nt: TGTGCCATCAGTGGGACCTCCGATGGATTCCGTTCCTACGAGCAGTACTTC
cdr3_aa: CAISGTSDGFRSYEQYF

clone_size: few
j_call: TRBJ2-2
d_call: TRBD1
v_call: TRBV7-2
cdr3_nt: TGTGCCAGCAGCTCGCCGGGACAGCGAACCGGGGAGCTGTTTTTT
cdr3_aa: CASSSPGQRTGELFF

clone_size: few
j_call: TRBJ2-5
d_call: .
v_call: TRBV20-1
cdr3_nt: TGCAGTGCTAGAGTGGCCGGGTGGGAGACCCAGTACTTC
cdr3_aa: CSARVAGWETQYF

clone_size: .
j_call: TRBJ2-2
d_call: TRBD1
v_call: TRBV5-1
cdr3_nt: TGCGCCAGCAGTCGGCGACAGGGGGCGGCCGGGGAGCTGTTTTTT
cdr3_aa: CASSRRQGAAGELFF

clone_size: .
j_call: TRBJ2-5
d_call: .
v_call: TRBV5-1
cdr3_nt: TGCGCCAGCAGCTTGGTGGGGGCCCCCAAAGAGACCCAGTACTTC
cdr3_aa: CASSLVGAPKETQYF

clone_size: many
j_call: TRBJ2-3
d_call: .
v_call: TRBV15
cdr3_nt: TGTGCCACCAGCAGAGAGGGCAGCGTGGGCACAGATACGCAGTATTTT
cdr3_aa: CATSREGSVGTDTQYF

clone_size: .
j_call: TRBJ2-1
d_call: TRBD2
v_call: TRBV20-1
cdr3_nt: TGCAGTGCTTCCGGGACAGGGACGACTAGCGGGGGGAATGAGCAGTTCTTC
cdr3_aa: CSASGTGTTSGGNEQFF

clone_size: few
j_call: TRBJ2-3
d_call: .
v_call: TRBV4-2
cdr3_nt: TGTGCCAGCAGCGCCAGGGCCTCACAGTTTCCGGCCACGGATACGCAGTATTTT
cdr3_aa: CASSARASQFPATDTQYF

clone_size: .
j_call: TRBJ2-5
d_call: .
v_call: TRBV7-9
cdr3_nt: TGTGCCAGCAGCTCACCGGGTTTCAGGGGACAAGAGACCCAGTACTTC
cdr3_aa: CASSSPGFRGQETQYF

clone_size: .
j_call: TRBJ2-1
d_call: TRBD2
v_call: TRBV14
cdr3_nt: TGTGCCAGCAGCCAACTCGCAAGCGGGGGGGATTCTGAGCAGTTCTTC
cdr3_aa: CASSQLASGGDSEQFF

clone_size: .
j_call: TRBJ2-1
d_call: TRBD1
v_call: TRBV27
cdr3_nt: TGTGCCAGCAGTATGACAGGGGCCAACAATGAGCAGTTCTTC
cdr3_aa: CASSMTGANNEQFF

clone_size: many
j_call: TRBJ2-2
d_call: .
v_call: TRBV27
cdr3_nt: TGTGCCAGCAGTTTAAGGCGGGGCGGGGAGCTGTTTTTT
cdr3_aa: CASSLRRGGELFF

clone_size: few
j_call: TRBJ2-7
d_call: .
v_call: TRBV12-5
cdr3_nt: TGTGCTAGTGGTTTGTACAGACCCTACGAGCAGTACTTC
cdr3_aa: CASGLYRPYEQYF

clone_size: once
j_call: TRBJ2-7
d_call: .
v_call: TRBV24-1
cdr3_nt: TGTGCCACCAGTGATTTTCCGTTCTCCTACGAGCAGTACTTC
cdr3_aa: CATSDFPFSYEQYF

clone_size: few
j_call: TRBJ2-1
d_call: .
v_call: TRBV5-6
cdr3_nt: TGTGCCAGCAGCTTGAGTTTGGACAGCTCTAGATCCTACAATGAGCAGTTCTTC
cdr3_aa: CASSLSLDSSRSYNEQFF

clone_size: .
j_call: TRBJ2-4
d_call: TRBD1
v_call: TRBV6-5
cdr3_nt: TGTGCCAGCAGTTACAGGGAGCAGGGGGTTACCAAAAACATTCAGTACTTC
cdr3_aa: CASSYREQGVTKNIQYF

clone_size: few
j_call: TRBJ1-6
d_call: .
v_call: TRBV3-1
cdr3_nt: TGTGCCAGCAGCCAAAAAGACAGGAATTCACCCCTCCACTTT
cdr3_aa: CASSQKDRNSPLHF

clone_size: .
j_call: TRBJ2-3
d_call: TRBD2
v_call: TRBV5-1
cdr3_nt: TGCGCCAGCAGCGCCGGACTAGACCCAGATACGCAGTATTTT
cdr3_aa: CASSAGLDPDTQYF

clone_size: few
j_call: TRBJ2-1
d_call: TRBD1
v_call: TRBV12-3/TRBV12-4
cdr3_nt: TGTGCCAGCAGTACGCCGGGACAGCGTATCAATGAGCAGTTCTTC
cdr3_aa: CASSTPGQRINEQFF

clone_size: many
j_call: TRBJ1-1
d_call: .
v_call: TRBV20-1
cdr3_nt: TGCAGTGCTAGAGATAACAGCGGAATTGAAGCTTTCTTT
cdr3_aa: CSARDNSGIEAFF

clone_size: .
j_call: TRBJ2-7
d_call: .
v_call: TRBV4-1
cdr3_nt: TGCGCCAGCAGCCAAGAGGGACCCCTCGGCGAGCAGTACTTC
cdr3_aa: CASSQEGPLGEQYF

clone_size: .
j_call: TRBJ2-3
d_call: .
v_call: TRBV19
cdr3_nt: TGTGCCAGTAGTATAGGGTTGAGGGATACGCAGTATTTT
cdr3_aa: CASSIGLRDTQYF

clone_size: many
j_call: TRBJ2-7
d_call: .
v_call: TRBV5-6
cdr3_nt: TGTGCCAGCAGCTTCGCGAGGGGACTCGTCGCCGAGCAGTACTTC
cdr3_aa: CASSFARGLVAEQYF

clone_size: few
j_call: TRBJ2-5
d_call: .
v_call: TRBV5-6
cdr3_nt: TGTGCCAGCAGCTCCCAACTCCAAGAGACCCAGTACTTC
cdr3_aa: CASSSQLQETQYF

clone_size: few
j_call: TRBJ2-2
d_call: TRBD2
v_call: TRBV5-1
cdr3_nt: TGCGCCAGCAGCCCGGGACTAGCAAGCACCGGGGAGCTGTTTTTT
cdr3_aa: CASSPGLASTGELFF

clone_size: .
j_call: TRBJ2-1
d_call: .
v_call: TRBV29-1
cdr3_nt: TGCAGCGCCGAGGCGGGGGGACAGGTCTACAATGAGCAGTTCTTC
cdr3_aa: CSAEAGGQVYNEQFF

clone_size: .
j_call: TRBJ2-5
d_call: .
v_call: TRBV7-9
cdr3_nt: TGTGCCAGCAGCCGAGGACACTTAACTTTCCAAGAGACCCAGTACTTC
cdr3_aa: CASSRGHLTFQETQYF

clone_size: .
j_call: TRBJ2-2
d_call: .
v_call: TRBV15
cdr3_nt: TGTGCCACCAGCCTAGTGACCGGGGAGCTGTTTTTT
cdr3_aa: CATSLVTGELFF

clone_size: many
j_call: TRBJ2-7
d_call: .
v_call: TRBV20-1
cdr3_nt: TGCAGTGCTAGCGACCTTTTATCCTCCTACGAGCAGTACTTC
cdr3_aa: CSASDLLSSYEQYF

clone_size: many
j_call: TRBJ2-1
d_call: .
v_call: TRBV20-1
cdr3_nt: TGCAGTGCTAGCCCCCGTAGTAATGAGCAGTTCTTC
cdr3_aa: CSASPRSNEQFF

clone_size: many
j_call: TRBJ1-1
d_call: .
v_call: TRBV12-3/TRBV12-4
cdr3_nt: TGTGCCAGCAGTTGGGGACAACGGAACACTGAAGCTTTCTTT
cdr3_aa: CASSWGQRNTEAFF

clone_size: few
j_call: TRBJ1-1
d_call: .
v_call: TRBV20-1
cdr3_nt: TGCAGTGCTAGAGAAAACAGGGACACTGAAGCTTTCTTT
cdr3_aa: CSARENRDTEAFF

clone_size: .
j_call: TRBJ1-6
d_call: .
v_call: TRBV6-1
cdr3_nt: TGTGCCAGCAATAATTTCGGGACACCCAATTCACCCCTCCACTTT
cdr3_aa: CASNNFGTPNSPLHF

clone_size: .
j_call: TRBJ2-1
d_call: .
v_call: TRBV29-1
cdr3_nt: TGCAGCGTGGAACCCGAAAGCCGGAACAATGAGCAGTTCTTC
cdr3_aa: CSVEPESRNNEQFF

clone_size: .
j_call: TRBJ2-7
d_call: .
v_call: TRBV29-1
cdr3_nt: TGCAGCGTTGAAGAAGTCAGGGGTTCCAACGAGCAGTACTTC
cdr3_aa: CSVEEVRGSNEQYF

clone_size: .
j_call: TRBJ1-6
d_call: TRBD1
v_call: TRBV5-1
cdr3_nt: TGCGCCAGCAGCGAGGGACAGGGGGATAATTCACCCCTCCACTTT
cdr3_aa: CASSEGQGDNSPLHF

clone_size: .
j_call: TRBJ2-3
d_call: .
v_call: TRBV20-1
cdr3_nt: TGCAGTGGGGCAGCGACAGATACGCAGTATTTT
cdr3_aa: CSGAATDTQYF

clone_size: many
j_call: TRBJ2-5
d_call: .
v_call: TRBV20-1
cdr3_nt: TGCAGTGCTAGTGGTGGTAGCGGCCTCCGGGGGACCCAGTACTTC
cdr3_aa: CSASGGSGLRGTQYF

clone_size: .
j_call: TRBJ2-2
d_call: .
v_call: TRBV11-2
cdr3_nt: TGTGCCAGCAGCTTATGGTGGGAGTCGAGAACCGGGGAGCTGTTTTTT
cdr3_aa: CASSLWWESRTGELFF

clone_size: .
j_call: TRBJ2-1
d_call: .
v_call: TRBV9
cdr3_nt: TGTGCCAGCAGCGTAGCGGGAAGGACCTACAATGAGCAGTTCTTC
cdr3_aa: CASSVAGRTYNEQFF

clone_size: many
j_call: TRBJ2-3
d_call: .
v_call: TRBV6-5
cdr3_nt: TGTGCCAGCAGTTACTCGAAGTATGGTCCAGGGACAGATACGCAGTATTTT
cdr3_aa: CASSYSKYGPGTDTQYF

clone_size: .
j_call: TRBJ2-7
d_call: TRBD2
v_call: TRBV12-3/TRBV12-4
cdr3_nt: TGTGCCAGCAGTTTAGCGGGAGGGGTTAACGGAGCGTACGAGCAGTACTTC
cdr3_aa: CASSLAGGVNGAYEQYF

clone_size: .
j_call: TRBJ1-4
d_call: .
v_call: TRBV7-2
cdr3_nt: TGTGCCAGCAGCTTAGCAGGGCGGGAAAAACTGTTTTTT
cdr3_aa: CASSLAGREKLFF

clone_size: few
j_call: TRBJ1-1
d_call: .
v_call: TRBV30
cdr3_nt: TGTGCCTGGAGTCACGTGAACACTGAAGCTTTCTTT
cdr3_aa: CAWSHVNTEAFF

clone_size: few
j_call: TRBJ1-3
d_call: .
v_call: TRBV6-1
cdr3_nt: TGTGCCAGCAGTGCGGCAGGGATCCCTGGAAACACCATATATTTT
cdr3_aa: CASSAAGIPGNTIYF

clone_size: few
j_call: TRBJ2-7
d_call: .
v_call: TRBV28
cdr3_nt: TGTGCCAGCAGTCGTCAAACTGGGTGGTACGAGCAGTACTTC
cdr3_aa: CASSRQTGWYEQYF

clone_size: .
j_call: TRBJ2-7
d_call: .
v_call: TRBV24-1
cdr3_nt: TGTGCCACCAGTGATCCCGGCCAAAGTGAGATCTACGAGCAGTACTTC
cdr3_aa: CATSDPGQSEIYEQYF